These 21 T cell receptor beta chains originate from one sample sequenced in a study of technical replicates of blood from a few donors. This table comes from immunoSEQ multiplex PCR, and its TCRdb copy is limited to in-frame clones, with some not included. Seen here are fewer than 100,000 clones, approximately 95% observed once, and the top ten hold 0.2% to 0.25%. The sequenced sample was T cells isolated from PBMCs. The receptors originated from a human donor in good health.

The chain uses TRBV6-1 and TRBJ1-5; 10 nucleotides line up with TRBD1. CDR1 MNHNS and CDR2 SASEGT come from the germline V gene. V shed 4 bases and J 4 bases; nucleotides not matched to a gene: 7. The CDR3 extends over 16 amino acids. The CDR3 sequence is CASSGKGQGVNQPQHF. The CDR3 nucleotides read TGTGCCAGCAGTGGCAAAGGACAGGGGGTAAATCAGCCCCAGCATTTT.

CDR3 loop: CASGDRVNQPQHF. The CDR3 DNA is TGTGCCAGCGGAGACAGGGTCAATCAGCCCCAGCATTTT. The chain couples TRBV6-1 to TRBJ1-5; TRBD1 matches 7 bases. The CDR3 runs 13 residues. The ends lost 8 bases at V and 3 bases at J; junction bases unmatched: 4. CDR1 is MNHNS and CDR2 is SASEGT in the germline V gene.

V and J are TRBV6-6 and TRBJ1-5; D is unresolved. The V and J ends lost 4 bases and 4 bases respectively, with 14 bases between them. This CDR3 contains 15 residues. Germline CDR1 and CDR2: MNHNY and SVGAGI (reference sequence). The CDR3 sequence: CASSSTDPGNQPQHF. DNA for the CDR3: TGTGCCAGCAGTTCGACCGACCCAGGTAATCAGCCCCAGCATTTT.

The chain links TRBV29-1 to TRBJ1-2; D perhaps matches TRBD1 (5 bases). The CDR3 contains 11 residues. Germline loops: CDR1 SQVTM, CDR2 ANQGSEA. The V gene lost 7 bases and the J gene lost 6 bases, with 12 bases spanning the gap. The chain's CDR3 is CSAPTGDGYTF. In DNA form, the CDR3 reads TGCAGCGCCCCTACGGGGGATGGCTACACCTTC.

The chain joins TRBV6-4 to TRBJ2-3, with 15 positions matching TRBD2. The germline V gene encodes CDR1 MRHNA and CDR2 SNTAGT. CDR3 length: 17 amino acids. The junction had 7 bases not matched to a gene; V was cut back by 5 bases and J by 4 bases. CDR3 sequence (DNA): TGTGCCAGCAGTCCGGGACTAGCGGGAGGCGGGGCAGATACGCAGTATTTT. Its translation: CASSPGLAGGGADTQYF.

This chain joins TRBV5-1 and TRBJ1-2; 7 bases map to TRBD1. Losses at the gene ends were 4 bases for V and 4 bases for J; bases not matched to a gene: 10. The germline gives CDR1 SGHRS, CDR2 YFSETQ. CDR3 size: 15 residues. The CDR3 sequence is CASSEQGTHTYGYTF. CDR3 sequence (DNA): TGCGCCAGCAGCGAACAGGGGACCCACACCTATGGCTACACCTTC.

This sequence joins TRBV19 and TRBJ1-2; D uncertain. V gave up 8 bases and J gave up 8 bases, with 9 bases separating them. The CDR3 is 10 residues long. In germline, CDR1 is LNHDA, CDR2 SQIVND (reference sequence). Here the CDR3 DNA reads TGTGCCAGTCGGGGAGAGGGCTACACCTTC. Translation: CASRGEGYTF.

The chain is built from TRBV6-1 and TRBJ1-6; D gene ambiguous. Germline loops: CDR1 MNHNS, CDR2 SASEGT. Deletions cut 3 bases from V and 8 bases from J, with 8 bases between. The length of the CDR3 is 13 residues. CDR3 sequence reads: CASSESRYSPLHF. DNA for the CDR3: TGTGCCAGCAGTGAGTCTCGGTATTCACCCCTCCACTTT.

This clone has only one observation. The rearrangement uses TRBV27 and TRBJ2-3; no clear D gene. The length of the CDR3 is 14 residues. Germline V lookup: CDR1 MNHEY, CDR2 SMNVEV (reference sequence). V was shortened by 2 bases and J by 2 bases, with 8 bases between the two germline ends. CDR3 sequence reads: CASSLGLNTDTQYF. The CDR3 region has the DNA TGTGCCAGCAGTTTAGGCCTCAACACAGATACGCAGTATTTT.

The rearrangement uses TRBV5-1 and TRBJ2-7; 7 nucleotides line up with TRBD1. The V gene end was trimmed by 6 bases and the J gene end by 2 bases; junction bases not matched to a gene: 8. The germline V gene encodes CDR1 SGHRS and CDR2 YFSETQ. This CDR3 has 14 residues. The DNA of the CDR3 is TGCGCCAGCACTCTTTCGACAGGGACCTACGAGCAGTACTTC. Its translation is CASTLSTGTYEQYF.

The sample holds one count of this clone. The genes are TRBV5-1 and TRBJ2-1, with 11 bases identical to TRBD2. Trimming removed 0 bases from V and 10 bases from J; junction bases left unmatched: 9. Germline CDR1 reads SGHRS; CDR2 reads YFSETQ. This CDR3 is built from 16 residues. DNA of the CDR3: TGCGCCAGCAGCTTGGGACTAGCGGGGCCGCTTGAAGAGCAGTTCTTC. It specifies CASSLGLAGPLEEQFF. Full variable domain (missing parts from reference TRBV5-1 and TRBJ2-1): KAGVTQTPRYLIKTRGQQVTLSCSPISGHRSVSWYQQTPGQGLQFLFEYFSETQRNKGNFPGRFSGRQFSNSRSEMNVSTLELGDSALYLCASSLGLAGPLEEQFFGPGTRLTVL.

V gene TRBV19 combines with J gene TRBJ2-2; possible D gene TRBD2, 6 bases. V lost 0 bases, J lost 6 bases, and 23 bases lay in between. This CDR3 is built from 19 residues. The germline CDR1 and CDR2 sequences are LNHDA and SQIVND (reference sequence). CDR3 coding DNA: TGTGCCAGTAGTATAGATCCGCGTAGACGGGAGCGACCCCCCGGGGAGCTGTTTTTT. Its translation: CASSIDPRRRERPPGELFF.

The rearrangement links TRBV25-1 to TRBJ1-1; the D gene is possibly TRBD1 (6 bases). Germline V gene lookup returns CDR1 MGHDK and CDR2 SYGVNS. The CDR3 covers 14 residues. V lost 2 bases, J lost 7 bases, and 14 bases lay in between. This CDR3 reads CASSEGTSQGEAFF. For the CDR3, the DNA is TGTGCCAGCAGTGAAGGGACATCTCAGGGTGAAGCTTTCTTT.

V gene TRBV11-3 combines with J gene TRBJ1-4; D might be TRBD1 (6 bases). Trimming stripped 1 base from V and 8 bases from J, with 8 bases between. In germline, CDR1 is SGHNT, CDR2 YENEEA. The CDR3 contains 13 residues. The CDR3: CASSLGGTEKLFF. The DNA for the CDR3 is TGTGCCAGCAGCTTAGGAGGGACAGAAAAACTGTTTTTT.

This chain uses TRBV6-5 with TRBJ2-7, with D unresolved. This CDR3 is built from 14 residues. The germline CDR1 and CDR2 sequences are MNHEY and SVGAGI. V lost 7 bases, J lost 0 bases, and 13 bases lay in between. CDR3 region: CASKPQEVSYEQYF. Here the CDR3 DNA reads TGTGCCAGCAAACCCCAGGAAGTCTCCTACGAGCAGTACTTC.

The genes are TRBV5-1 and TRBJ1-5; the D gene is possibly TRBD1 (5 bases). Germline CDR1 reads SGHRS; CDR2 reads YFSETQ. The CDR3 has 14 amino acids. V lost 0 bases to trimming and J lost 3 bases, with 7 bases between them. CDR3 protein: CASSLAGINQPQHF. The DNA of the CDR3 is TGCGCCAGCAGCTTGGCAGGGATCAATCAGCCCCAGCATTTT.

The chain's CDR3 is CASSLSAGSQNIQYF. CDR3 coding DNA: TGTGCCAGCAGTCTATCCGCGGGGTCTCAAAACATTCAGTACTTC. V and J are TRBV28 and TRBJ2-4, with D possibly TRBD2 on 6 matching bases. Germline V gives CDR1 MDHEN, CDR2 SYDVKM. V shed 5 bases and J shed 5 bases, with 16 bases lying between them. This CDR3 has 15 amino acids.

The rearrangement joins TRBV5-1 to TRBJ2-7; D might be TRBD1 (5 bases). V was shortened by 1 base and J by 2 bases, with 22 bases between the two germline ends. The CDR3 totals 18 residues. Per the germline V gene, CDR1 is SGHRS and CDR2 is YFSETQ. CDR3 in amino acids: CASSLHPPRQGPTYEQYF. Here the CDR3 DNA reads TGCGCCAGCAGCTTGCATCCGCCGAGGCAGGGCCCGACCTACGAGCAGTACTTC.

This rearrangement joins TRBV28 to TRBJ1-4, with TRBD1 matching over 9 bases. V was clipped by 6 bases and J by 7 bases; unmatched bases: 9. This CDR3 contains 15 residues. The germline gives CDR1 MDHEN, CDR2 SYDVKM. This CDR3 is CASSPRDRAGEKLFF. For the CDR3, the DNA is TGTGCCAGCAGCCCCAGGGACAGGGCTGGTGAAAAACTGTTTTTT.

The chain combines TRBV27 with TRBJ2-7; a weak D match, TRBD2 (5 bases). There are 14 residues in the CDR3. Trimming removed 5 bases from V and 4 bases from J, with 15 bases in between. Germline V CDR1 and CDR2: MNHEY, SMNVEV (reference sequence). CDR3 loop: CASSPKLAWYEQYF. CDR3 nucleotide sequence: TGTGCCAGCAGTCCTAAATTAGCGTGGTACGAGCAGTACTTC.

The genes are TRBV6-1 and TRBJ2-7; D perhaps matches TRBD1 (6 bases). The V gene lost 1 base and the J gene lost 5 bases, with 21 bases spanning the gap. The CDR3 is 17 amino acids. Per the germline V gene, CDR1 is MNHNS and CDR2 is SASEGT. The CDR3 nucleotides read TGTGCCAGCAGTGAAGGGGTTTCCGGGACACCTTCCCACGAGCAGTACTTC. Amino acids: CASSEGVSGTPSHEQYF.